This TCR beta chain was found in a study of blood T cell repertoires in COVID-19. Background on the study: Some COVID-19 samples were acute and others convalescent; all came from the United States, Italy and Spain. T cells, B-cell-depleted T cells, or PBMCs provided the cDNA or gDNA that served as material.

In the study's own analysis: From reference gene primer amplification, estimates of nucleated cell counts were derived. Profiled with immunoSEQ multiplex PCR; TCRdb holds only in-frame clones, not every one. The V and J calls and clone size come from that table; D and trimming were worked out from the DNA. The repertoire includes about 62,000 clones, 86% of them detected once, and 1% to 1.5% sits in the top ten. V shed 0 bases and J 10 bases; nucleotides not matched to a gene: 8. Germline V gene data show CDR1 as GTSNPN and CDR2 as SVGIG (reference sequence). The CDR3 has 15 amino acids. The clonotype comes from a woman of 80 years or more with acute or convalescent COVID-19. Material: peripheral blood. J is TRBJ1-6 and V is TRBV30; 8 bases agree with TRBD1. CDR3 sequence reads: CAWSVSGQGRSPLHF. The CDR3 DNA sequence: TGTGCCTGGAGTGTTTCCGGACAGGGTAGATCACCCCTCCACTTT.